Only a few counts were recorded for the clone carrying this T cell receptor beta chain. Amplification of TCR beta CDR3 regions was performed using RNA transcripts as template. When the TCR CDR3 underwent first-round RT-PCR, the HTBI primer set was used. TCRdb itself ran the multiplex PCR reads through MiXCR, one entry per CDR3 protein. The repertoire holds roughly 580,000 distinct CDR3 sequences, 40% to 55% seen once, with 8.2% in the top ten. The CDR3 spans 14 residues. The germline V gene has CDR1 SGHVS and CDR2 FQNEAQ. The V gene lost 2 bases and the J gene lost 6 bases, with 11 bases spanning the gap. The sample is drawn from a study of T cells in Graves' hyperthyroidism and ophthalmopathy. The definition of stable Graves' hyperthyroidism was no ophthalmopathy progression within 18 months.

The sequenced sample was peripheral blood or thyroid tissue (not recorded which). V usage is TRBV7-8 and J usage is TRBJ1-5, with D unclear. The source of this sequence is a woman between 18 and 30 years old with Graves' hyperthyroidism. This chain's CDR3 is CASSLSGRGQPQHF. CDR3 nucleotides: TGTGCCAGCAGCTTATCGGGCAGAGGTCAGCCCCAGCATTTT.